Listed below are T cell receptor beta chains from one sample, sequenced in a study of blood T cell repertoires in COVID-19. Sequencing was performed with immunoSEQ multiplex PCR; in TCRdb, only in-frame clones are kept and a portion is missing. Of 150,000 to 200,000 clones in the sample, over 75% were seen once. Sequenced: PBMCs or T cells enriched from blood (not recorded which). These receptors all stem from a woman between 18 and 30 years old who had recovered from COVID-19. Both conserved end residues are part of each CDR3. A D gene is named only where the DNA matches it firmly.

v_gene	j_gene	d_gene	CDR3nt	CDR3aa
TRBV11-2	TRBJ2-5	TRBD2	TGTGCCAGCAGCTTGGGCGTGGCGGGAGGGCGAACAGAGACCCAGTACTTC	CASSLGVAGGRTETQYF
TRBV5-1	TRBJ2-7	NA	TGCGCCAGCAGCTTCGGGGTTTACTACGAGCAGTACTTC	CASSFGVYYEQYF
TRBV24-1	TRBJ2-5	TRBD2	TGTGCCACCAGTGATTACAGGACTAGCGGGCAAGAGACCCAGTACTTC	CATSDYRTSGQETQYF
TRBV21-1	TRBJ2-7	NA	TGTGCCAGCAGCAACGGACAGGGGTGGTACGAGCAGTACTTC	CASSNGQGWYEQYF
TRBV12-3/TRBV12-4	TRBJ1-4	NA	TGTGCCAGCAGTGGACAGATTAATGAAAAACTGTTTTTT	CASSGQINEKLFF
TRBV7-6	TRBJ2-7	TRBD1	TGTGCCAGCAGCTTAGATTCCGGGACAGGGCCCTACGAGCAGTACTTC	CASSLDSGTGPYEQYF
TRBV5-1	TRBJ2-7	NA	TGCGCCAGCAGTTCCGGTCCTCCCTCCTACGAGCAGTACTTC	CASSSGPPSYEQYF
TRBV19	TRBJ2-1	NA	TGTGCCAGTAGTATCGGGGGAGCCACCTACAATGAGCAGTTCTTC	CASSIGGATYNEQFF
TRBV28	TRBJ2-6	NA	TGTGCCAGCAGTCCACTTAGTACTGGGGCCAACGTCCTGACTTTC	CASSPLSTGANVLTF
TRBV4-2	TRBJ2-2	TRBD1	TGTGCCAGCAGCCAAGATCACCCAGGGGGCACCGGGGAGCTGTTTTTT	CASSQDHPGGTGELFF
TRBV29-1	TRBJ2-1	TRBD2	TGCAGCGTTCGGACTAGCGGGAGGGACAATGAGCAGTTCTTC	CSVRTSGRDNEQFF
TRBV2	TRBJ1-2	NA	TGTGCCAGCAGTGCGGTTTCCTATGGCTACACCTTC	CASSAVSYGYTF
TRBV6-1	TRBJ2-7	NA	TGTGCCAGCAGTGACCACAGGGCCTACGAGCAGTACTTC	CASSDHRAYEQYF
TRBV28	TRBJ1-2	NA	TGTGCCAGCAGTTTAGCTACAGGAATAAATGGCTACACCTTC	CASSLATGINGYTF
TRBV28	TRBJ1-2	TRBD1	TGTGCCAGCAGCCCCCTAGACAGGGGGCGCGGGGGCTACACCTTC	CASSPLDRGRGGYTF